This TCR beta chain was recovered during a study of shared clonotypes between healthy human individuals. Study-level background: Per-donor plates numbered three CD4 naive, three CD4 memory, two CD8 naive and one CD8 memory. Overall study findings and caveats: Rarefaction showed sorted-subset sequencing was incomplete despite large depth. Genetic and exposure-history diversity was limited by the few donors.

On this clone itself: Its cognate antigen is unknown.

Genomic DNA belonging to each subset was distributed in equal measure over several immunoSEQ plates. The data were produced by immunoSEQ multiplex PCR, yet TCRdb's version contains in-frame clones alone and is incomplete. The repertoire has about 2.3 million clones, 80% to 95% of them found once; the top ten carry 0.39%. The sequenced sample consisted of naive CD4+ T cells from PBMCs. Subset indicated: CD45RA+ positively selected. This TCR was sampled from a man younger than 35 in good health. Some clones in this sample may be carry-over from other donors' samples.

The CDR3 nucleotides read TGCGCCAGCAGCCAAGATTACAGGCAGACCTACGAGCAGTACTTC. Translating it yields CASSQDYRQTYEQYF. This chain connects TRBV4-3 to TRBJ2-7; weak D call: TRBD1 (5 bases). The V and J ends lost 0 bases and 2 bases respectively, with 11 bases between them. The CDR3 runs 15 residues. Germline values: CDR1 LGHNA, CDR2 YSLEER.